This T cell receptor beta chain came from a study of blood T cell repertoires in COVID-19. The data were produced by immunoSEQ multiplex PCR, yet TCRdb's version contains in-frame clones alone and is incomplete. In the table there are some 200,000 clones, roughly four fifths of which are singletons. Germline values: CDR1 SGHRS, CDR2 YFSETQ. This CDR3 is built from 17 residues. With V trimmed by 1 base and J by 0 bases, 9 bases remained unmatched. The clonotype comes from a man between 25 and 39 years old with active or convalescent COVID-19. The V call is TRBV5-1, the J call TRBJ2-7; 8 nucleotides agree with TRBD2. The sequenced sample was peripheral blood. The CDR3 DNA follows: TGCGCCAGCAGCTTGAGGTCTAGCGGGCAGAGCTCCTACGAGCAGTACTTC. Translated: CASSLRSSGQSSYEQYF.